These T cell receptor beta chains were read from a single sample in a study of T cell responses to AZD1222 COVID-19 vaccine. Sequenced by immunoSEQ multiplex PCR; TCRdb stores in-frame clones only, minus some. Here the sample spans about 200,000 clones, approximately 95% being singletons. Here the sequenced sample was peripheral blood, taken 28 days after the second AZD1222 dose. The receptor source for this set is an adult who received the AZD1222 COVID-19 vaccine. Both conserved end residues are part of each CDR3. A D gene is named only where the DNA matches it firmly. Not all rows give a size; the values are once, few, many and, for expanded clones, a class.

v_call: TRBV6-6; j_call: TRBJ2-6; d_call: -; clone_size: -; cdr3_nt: TGTGCCAGCAGACAAGACAGCTCTGGGGCCAACGTCCTGACTTTC; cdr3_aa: CASRQDSSGANVLTF
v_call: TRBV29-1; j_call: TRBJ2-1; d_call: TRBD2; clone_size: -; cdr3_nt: TGCAGCGTTTACCTAGCGGGGGGATCCAACCTGCTGGGACGCTACTACAATGAGCAGTTCTTC; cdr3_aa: CSVYLAGGSNLLGRYYNEQFF
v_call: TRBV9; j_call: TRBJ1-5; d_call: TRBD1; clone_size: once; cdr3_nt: TGTGCCAGCAGCGTCGCGGGACAGGGAGACCAGCCCCAGCATTTT; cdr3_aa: CASSVAGQGDQPQHF
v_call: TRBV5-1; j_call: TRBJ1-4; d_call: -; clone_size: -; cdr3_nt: TGCGCCAGCAGCCTGGGGGCGGGAGGTGAAAAACTGTTTTTT; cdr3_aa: CASSLGAGGEKLFF
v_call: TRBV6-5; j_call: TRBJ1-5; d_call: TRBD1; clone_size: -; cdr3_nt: TGTGCCAGCGCACGGGGACAGGGGACGGATCAGCCCCAGCATTTT; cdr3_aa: CASARGQGTDQPQHF
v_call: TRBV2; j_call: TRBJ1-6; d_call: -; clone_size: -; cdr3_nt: TGTGCCAGCAGTGGACAGGCAATGGGTTCACCCCTCCACTTT; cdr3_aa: CASSGQAMGSPLHF
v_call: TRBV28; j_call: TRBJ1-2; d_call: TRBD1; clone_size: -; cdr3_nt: TGTGCCAGCAGTTTCGGGACAGCTCGTGACTATGGCTACACCTTC; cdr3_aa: CASSFGTARDYGYTF
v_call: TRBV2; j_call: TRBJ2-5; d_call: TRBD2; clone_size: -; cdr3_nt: TGTGCCAGCAGTGGGACTAGCGGGGGGGACCTTAGAGAGACCCAGTACTTC; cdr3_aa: CASSGTSGGDLRETQYF
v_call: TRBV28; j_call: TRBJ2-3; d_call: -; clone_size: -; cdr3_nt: TGTGCCATCGTAGACGGAATCACAGATACGCAGTATTTT; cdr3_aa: CAIVDGITDTQYF
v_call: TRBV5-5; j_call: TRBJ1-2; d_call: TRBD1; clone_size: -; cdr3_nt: TGTGCCAGCAGCACGACAGGGGAGAATGGCTACACCTTC; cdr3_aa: CASSTTGENGYTF
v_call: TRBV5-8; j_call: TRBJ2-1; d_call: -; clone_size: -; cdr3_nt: TGTGCCAGCAGCATCGGGCCGCCTGAGCAGTTCTTC; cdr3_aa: CASSIGPPEQFF
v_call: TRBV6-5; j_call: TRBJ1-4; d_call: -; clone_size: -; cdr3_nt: TGTGCCAGCACTGCAGGTAGTGCGGGTAATGAAAAACTGTTTTTT; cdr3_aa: CASTAGSAGNEKLFF
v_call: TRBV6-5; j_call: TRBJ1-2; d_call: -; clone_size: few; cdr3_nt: TGTGCCAGCAGTTCCCCCGGGGGCCCGGACCCTGGCTACACCTTC; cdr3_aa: CASSSPGGPDPGYTF
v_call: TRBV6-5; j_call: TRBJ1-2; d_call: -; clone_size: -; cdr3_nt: TGTGCCAGCACTCGCGCGCTTAACTATGGCTACACCTTC; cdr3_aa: CASTRALNYGYTF
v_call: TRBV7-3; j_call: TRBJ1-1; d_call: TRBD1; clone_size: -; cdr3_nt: TGTGCCAGCAGCTTAATGGGACAGGGGTTCCGGACTGAAGCTTTCTTT; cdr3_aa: CASSLMGQGFRTEAFF
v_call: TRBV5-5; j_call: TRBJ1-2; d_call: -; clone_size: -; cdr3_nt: TGTGCCAGCAGGTTCAACTGGGGGCGCGGCTACACCTTC; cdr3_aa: CASRFNWGRGYTF
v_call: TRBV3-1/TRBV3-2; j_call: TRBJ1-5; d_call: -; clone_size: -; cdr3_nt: TGTGCCAGCAGCAGATCCGGGATAAATACGCCCCAGCATTTT; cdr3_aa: CASSRSGINTPQHF
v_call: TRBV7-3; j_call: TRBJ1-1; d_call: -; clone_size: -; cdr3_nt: TGTGCCAGCAGCCCTCCGGGAATAAACACTGAAGCTTTCTTT; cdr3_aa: CASSPPGINTEAFF
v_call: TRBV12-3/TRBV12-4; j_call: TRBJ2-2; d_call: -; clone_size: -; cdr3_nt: TGTGCCAGCAGCCTGGAGACCGGGGAGCTGTTTTTT; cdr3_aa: CASSLETGELFF
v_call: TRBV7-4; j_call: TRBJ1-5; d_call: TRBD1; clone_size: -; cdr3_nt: TGTGCCAGCAGTAGAATTTTACAGGGGCTTCATAGCAATCAGCCCCAGCATTTT; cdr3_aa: CASSRILQGLHSNQPQHF
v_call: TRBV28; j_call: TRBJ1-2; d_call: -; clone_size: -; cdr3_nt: TGTGCCAGCCGAACTGGGACGGTCTCTAGGGGCTACACCTTC; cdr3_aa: CASRTGTVSRGYTF
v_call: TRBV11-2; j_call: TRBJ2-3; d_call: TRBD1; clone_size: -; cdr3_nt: TGTGCCAGCAGCTTCGGACAGGGGATGGCAGATACGCAGTATTTT; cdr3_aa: CASSFGQGMADTQYF
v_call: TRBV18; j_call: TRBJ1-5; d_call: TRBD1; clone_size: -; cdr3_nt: TGTGCCAGCTCACTTGGACAGGTCAGCCAGCCCCAGCATTTT; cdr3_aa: CASSLGQVSQPQHF
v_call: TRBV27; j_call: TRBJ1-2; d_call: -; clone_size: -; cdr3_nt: TGTGCCAGCAGTACTTCAAGCGGGCAGGGGCGAAATGGCTACACCTTC; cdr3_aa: CASSTSSGQGRNGYTF
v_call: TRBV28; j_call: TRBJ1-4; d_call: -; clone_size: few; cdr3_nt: TGTGCCAGCAGTTTAAGTGCAACTAATGAAAAACTGTTTTTT; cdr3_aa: CASSLSATNEKLFF
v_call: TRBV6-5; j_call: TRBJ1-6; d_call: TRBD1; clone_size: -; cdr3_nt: TGTGCCAGCAGTTACTCAGGACAGGGGCTGAATTCACCCCTCCACTTT; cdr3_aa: CASSYSGQGLNSPLHF
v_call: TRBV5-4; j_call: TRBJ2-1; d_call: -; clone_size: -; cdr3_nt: TGTGCCAGCAGCTTGGGGGGGTTGACGGGCTCCTACAATGAGCAGTTCTTC; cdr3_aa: CASSLGGLTGSYNEQFF
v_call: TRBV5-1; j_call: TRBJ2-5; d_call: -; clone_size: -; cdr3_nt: TGCGCCAGCAGCTTGTCTTTGCAAGAGACCCAGTACTTC; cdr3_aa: CASSLSLQETQYF
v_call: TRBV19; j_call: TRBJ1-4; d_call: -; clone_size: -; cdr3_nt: TGTGCCAGTACCCACCAGGCAGCAACTAATGAAAAACTGTTTTTT; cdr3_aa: CASTHQAATNEKLFF
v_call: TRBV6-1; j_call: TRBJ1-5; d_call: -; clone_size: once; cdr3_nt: TGTGCCAGCAGTGGGCGGACAGTCCCGAGCCCCTATCAGCCCCAGCATTTT; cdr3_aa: CASSGRTVPSPYQPQHF
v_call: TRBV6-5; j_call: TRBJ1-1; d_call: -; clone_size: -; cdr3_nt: TGTGCCAGCAGACGCACGACAGGTATTTGGGAAGCTTTCTTT; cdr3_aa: CASRRTTGIWEAFF
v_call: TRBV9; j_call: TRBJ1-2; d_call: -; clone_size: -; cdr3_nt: TGTGCCAGCAACAATCAGGGGAGCGGGGGCTACACCTTC; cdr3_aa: CASNNQGSGGYTF
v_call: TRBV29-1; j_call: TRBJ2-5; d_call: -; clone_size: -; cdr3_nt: TGCAGCGTTCTATTGGGGCCAGAGACCCAGTACTTC; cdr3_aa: CSVLLGPETQYF
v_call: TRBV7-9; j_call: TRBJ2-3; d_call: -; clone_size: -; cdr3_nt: TGTGCCAGCAGAGCCACTAGCACAGATACGCAGTATTTT; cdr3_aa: CASRATSTDTQYF
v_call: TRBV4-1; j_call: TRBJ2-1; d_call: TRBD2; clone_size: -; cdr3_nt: TGCGCCAGCAGCCAATTAGCGGGGGGGCGGAATGAGCAGTTCTTC; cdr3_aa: CASSQLAGGRNEQFF
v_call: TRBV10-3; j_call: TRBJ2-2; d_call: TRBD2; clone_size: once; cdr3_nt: TGTGCCATCAGTGAGTCGCGGGGGGGAAACACCGGGGAGCTGTTTTTT; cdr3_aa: CAISESRGGNTGELFF
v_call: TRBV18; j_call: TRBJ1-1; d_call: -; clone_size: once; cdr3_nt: TGTGCCAGCTCATCGGACGGTTCTGAAGCTTTCTTT; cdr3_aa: CASSSDGSEAFF
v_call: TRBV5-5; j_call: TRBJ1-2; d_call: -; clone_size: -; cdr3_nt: TGTGCCAGCAGCTTGGAGACAGGTCAGGGCTACACCTTC; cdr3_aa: CASSLETGQGYTF
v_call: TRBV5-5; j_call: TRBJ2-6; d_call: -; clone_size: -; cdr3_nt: TGTGCCAGCAGCCGGGGGTCCCCTGGGGCCAACGTCCTGACTTTC; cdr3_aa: CASSRGSPGANVLTF
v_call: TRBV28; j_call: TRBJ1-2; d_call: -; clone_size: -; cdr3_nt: TGTGCCACCAGTCGATTAAACTATGGCTACACCTTC; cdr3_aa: CATSRLNYGYTF
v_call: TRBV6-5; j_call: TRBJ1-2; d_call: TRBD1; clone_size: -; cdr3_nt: TGTGCCACCTGGGACAGGGCGGGTTTGGACTATGGCTACACCTTC; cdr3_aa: CATWDRAGLDYGYTF
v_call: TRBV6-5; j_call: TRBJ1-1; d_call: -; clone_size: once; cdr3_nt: TGTGCCAGCGCCGGGACAACGAACACTGAAGCTTTCTTT; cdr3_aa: CASAGTTNTEAFF
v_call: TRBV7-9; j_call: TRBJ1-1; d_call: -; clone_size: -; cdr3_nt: TGTGCCAGCAGCCGGGACCAGGGAACTGAAGCTTTCTTT; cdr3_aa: CASSRDQGTEAFF
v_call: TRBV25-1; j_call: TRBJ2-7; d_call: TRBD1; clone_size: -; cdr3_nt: TGTGCCAGCAGTAAACCGGGACAGTACTACGAGCAGTACTTC; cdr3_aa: CASSKPGQYYEQYF
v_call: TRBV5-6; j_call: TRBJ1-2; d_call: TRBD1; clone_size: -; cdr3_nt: TGTGCCAGCAGCTTGGGACAGGGGACCAACTATGGCTACACCTTC; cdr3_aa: CASSLGQGTNYGYTF
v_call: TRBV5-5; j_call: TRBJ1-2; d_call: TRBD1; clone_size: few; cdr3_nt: TGTGCCAGCAGCTCCGGGACAGGGGAAGGCTACACCTTC; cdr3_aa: CASSSGTGEGYTF
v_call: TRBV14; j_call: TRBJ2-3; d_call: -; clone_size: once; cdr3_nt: TGTGCCAGCAGCCAAGTTTACGGAGGGTCGAGAGATACGCAGTATTTT; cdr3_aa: CASSQVYGGSRDTQYF
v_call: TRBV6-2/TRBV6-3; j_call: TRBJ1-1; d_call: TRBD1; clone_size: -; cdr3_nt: TGTGCCAGCAGTCAGACAGGGGATGAAGCTTTCTTT; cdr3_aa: CASSQTGDEAFF
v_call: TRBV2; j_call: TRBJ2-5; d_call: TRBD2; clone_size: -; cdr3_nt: TGTGCCAGCAGTGAAGAAGCGGGGGCTGAAGAGACCCAGTACTTC; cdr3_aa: CASSEEAGAEETQYF
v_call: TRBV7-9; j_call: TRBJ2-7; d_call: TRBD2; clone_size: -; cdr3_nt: TGTGCCAGCAGCTTACACAGCGGGGGCCTCGTAGGGACCTACGAGCAGTACTTC; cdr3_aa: CASSLHSGGLVGTYEQYF
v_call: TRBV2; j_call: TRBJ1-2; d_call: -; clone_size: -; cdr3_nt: TGTGCCAGCAGGACACATTCTCCCCAATTTAACTATGGCTACACCTTC; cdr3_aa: CASRTHSPQFNYGYTF